The rows below give T cell receptor beta chains drawn from one sample of a study of a mutant IDH1 vaccine in newly diagnosed glioma. Antigen specificity for these receptors is unknown. Repertoires were generated with immunoSEQ multiplex PCR, while TCRdb's copy carries only in-frame clones and drops some. The table has tens of thousands of clones, roughly 90% seen once; the top ten hold 1.5% to 2%. Source: PBMCs, taken from a glioma patient whose treatment included an IDH1 peptide vaccine. The receptors stem from a man in his forties or fifties with glioma. CDR3s include the opening cysteine and the closing phenylalanine or tryptophan. A D gene is named only where the DNA matches it firmly. Some rows have no size entry. The others give once, few or many, or a class for an expanded clone.

TRBV5-4,NA,TRBJ1-2,NA,TGTGCCAGCACCGGCCCCCCACCTAACTATGGCTACACCTTC,CASTGPPPNYGYTF
TRBV5-1,NA,TRBJ2-3,TRBD2,TGCGCCAGCAGGGGGACTAGCGGGAGCGCAGATACGCAGTATTTT,CASRGTSGSADTQYF
TRBV7-9,NA,TRBJ2-1,TRBD2,TGTGCCAGCAGCTTATGGGAGGGCCTCGCGAATGAGCAGTTCTTC,CASSLWEGLANEQFF
TRBV6-6,NA,TRBJ2-2,NA,TGTGCCAGCAGTCCATTGAGCGATACCGGGGAGCTGTTTTTT,CASSPLSDTGELFF
TRBV5-1,NA,TRBJ2-7,NA,TGCGCCAGCAGCTTGGCTGGGGCGGTCGCGGGAGAGCAGTACTTC,CASSLAGAVAGEQYF
TRBV5-6,NA,TRBJ2-7,NA,TGTGCCAGCAGCTCCCCCTTAGAGTACGAGCAGTACTTC,CASSSPLEYEQYF
TRBV5-4,NA,TRBJ2-1,TRBD2,TGTGCCAGCAGCTTTCGACTAGCGGGAGTTGAGCAGTTCTTC,CASSFRLAGVEQFF
TRBV27,NA,TRBJ1-5,TRBD1,TGTGCCAGCAGACCGGACAGGGGGCGGAGTCAGCCCCAGCATTTT,CASRPDRGRSQPQHF
TRBV18,NA,TRBJ2-3,NA,TGTGCCAGCTCACCTTTGGGGGATACGCAGTATTTT,CASSPLGDTQYF
TRBV7-2,NA,TRBJ1-6,NA,TGTGCCAGCAGCCAAGGCAGGGCGTCTTCACCCCTCCACTTT,CASSQGRASSPLHF
TRBV9,once,TRBJ2-2,NA,TGTGCCAGCACTTCAACACTATGGAACACCGGGGAGCTGTTTTTT,CASTSTLWNTGELFF
TRBV7-7,NA,TRBJ2-5,TRBD2,TGTGCCAGCAGTCCAACGTCGGGACTAGCGGGAAGTGAGACCCAGTACTTC,CASSPTSGLAGSETQYF
TRBV6-5,NA,TRBJ2-2,TRBD2,TGTGCCAGCAGTTACACCGGGACTAGATCTGGCGGGGAGCTGTTTTTT,CASSYTGTRSGGELFF
TRBV7-8,NA,TRBJ2-1,TRBD2,TGTGCCAGCAGCCCACGGGGGGGGATCTCCTACAATGAGCAGTTCTTC,CASSPRGGISYNEQFF
TRBV5-1,NA,TRBJ1-4,NA,TGCGCCAGCAGCTTGGATGGACCGACGTGGGAAAAACTGTTTTTT,CASSLDGPTWEKLFF
TRBV18,NA,TRBJ2-7,NA,TGTGCCAGCTCACCCGGACAGACCGCCTCCACGCGGGAGCAGTACTTC,CASSPGQTASTREQYF
TRBV6-1,NA,TRBJ1-5,NA,TGTGCCAGCAGTGAACAGGTCTTCGGGAATCAGCCCCAGCATTTT,CASSEQVFGNQPQHF
TRBV7-8,NA,TRBJ1-4,NA,TGTGCCAGCAGCACTAGGACATCTGGAAAACTGTTTTTT,CASSTRTSGKLFF
TRBV25-1,NA,TRBJ2-7,TRBD2,TGTGCCAGCAGTGAATATCGTGGAGCGGGAGACTACGAGCAGTACTTC,CASSEYRGAGDYEQYF
TRBV4-1,NA,TRBJ1-2,NA,TGCGCCAGCAGCCAAGTCGCCGGACTGTACTTC,CASSQVAGLYF
TRBV2,NA,TRBJ1-3,NA,TGTGCCAGCAGTGTAGGCCGACGACCTGGAAACACCATATATTTT,CASSVGRRPGNTIYF
TRBV12-2,NA,TRBJ1-2,NA,TGTGCAAGTCGCTTAGCGGTAACAGGGGGATTCTATGGCTACACCTTC,CASRLAVTGGFYGYTF
TRBV6-1,NA,TRBJ1-4,NA,TGTGCCAGCAGTGAAGTGGGCCTCGAAAAACTGTTTTTT,CASSEVGLEKLFF
TRBV19,NA,TRBJ1-5,NA,TGTGCCAGTAGTTTCTCGACATACAATCAGCCCCAGCATTTT,CASSFSTYNQPQHF
TRBV4-1,NA,TRBJ2-7,TRBD1,TGCGCCAGCAGCCGAGCCCCGGGACAGGGAGCGGGGGAGCAGTACTTC,CASSRAPGQGAGEQYF
TRBV15,few,TRBJ1-1,NA,TGTGCCACCAGCAGTTACACCATCACTGAAGCTTTCTTT,CATSSYTITEAFF
TRBV7-2,NA,TRBJ2-7,TRBD2,TGTGCCAGCAGCTTAGGGCGGGAGGGCCTCTACGAGCAGTACTTC,CASSLGREGLYEQYF
TRBV15,NA,TRBJ2-7,TRBD2,TGTGCCACCAGCGTAGGGACTAGCACTGGGTACGAGCAGTACTTC,CATSVGTSTGYEQYF
TRBV5-6,NA,TRBJ2-7,TRBD1,TGTGCCAGCAGCCCCGGGGCCTGGGGGGACAGGGCTTTGGACGAGCAGTACTTC,CASSPGAWGDRALDEQYF
TRBV11-3,NA,TRBJ2-5,NA,TGTGCCAGCAGCCCGATCCTGTACTTC,CASSPILYF
TRBV18,NA,TRBJ1-5,TRBD1,TGTGCCAGCTCACCACGGGGGACAGCGGGGAGCAATCAGCCCCAGCATTTT,CASSPRGTAGSNQPQHF
TRBV7-9,once,TRBJ1-3,NA,TGTGCCAGCAGCTTAACGGGGGCTGATGGAAACACCATATATTTT,CASSLTGADGNTIYF
TRBV13,NA,TRBJ2-1,NA,TGTGCCAGCAGCCAGACAGGTGTAGTTGAGCAGTTCTTC,CASSQTGVVEQFF
TRBV9,NA,TRBJ2-5,NA,TGTGCCAGCAGCGCAGGACCGTTCCAAGAGACCCAGTACTTC,CASSAGPFQETQYF
TRBV5-1,once,TRBJ2-4,NA,TGCGCCAGCAGCACGCAGGACTCCCTCCAAAACATTCAGTACTTC,CASSTQDSLQNIQYF
TRBV4-3,NA,TRBJ2-2,NA,TGCGCCAGCAGCCAAGAGGAGAGCCTGACCGGGGAGCTGTTTTTT,CASSQEESLTGELFF
TRBV6-6,NA,TRBJ2-7,TRBD1,TGTGCCACAAACTCCGGGACAGGGAACTACGAGCAGTACTTC,CATNSGTGNYEQYF
TRBV25-1,few,TRBJ1-1,NA,TGTGCCAGCAGTGAAGAGGGAGGGGGGACTGAAGCTTTCTTT,CASSEEGGGTEAFF
TRBV19,NA,TRBJ2-1,TRBD1,TGTGCCAGTAGTATATTCGCCCGGGACAGCTACTACAATGAGCAGTTCTTC,CASSIFARDSYYNEQFF
TRBV6-5,NA,TRBJ2-7,TRBD2,TGTGCCAGGGGGGGACTAGCGGACTACGAGCAGTACTTC,CARGGLADYEQYF
TRBV11-1,NA,TRBJ1-3,NA,TGTGCCAGCAGCTCTCAAGGAAACACCATATATTTT,CASSSQGNTIYF
TRBV1,NA,TRBJ2-5,NA,TGCACCAGCAGCCAAGATAGAATCTGGACAGGGAAAGAGACCCAGTACTTC,CTSSQDRIWTGKETQYF
TRBV11-3,NA,TRBJ1-1,NA,TGTGCCAGCAGCTCATCGGGCGGGTTGTCCACTGAAGCTTTCTTT,CASSSSGGLSTEAFF
TRBV7-3,NA,TRBJ2-3,NA,TGTGCCAGCAGCCCGGCTGGGGCGGTAGATACGCAGTATTTT,CASSPAGAVDTQYF
TRBV29-1,NA,TRBJ1-2,NA,TGCAGCGTTGCGACAGGTACGAACTATGGCTACACCTTC,CSVATGTNYGYTF
TRBV7-9,NA,TRBJ2-7,NA,TGTGCCAGCAGCTCCCTTCACGAGCAGTACTTC,CASSSLHEQYF
TRBV15,NA,TRBJ2-7,NA,TGTGCCACCAGCGGGAAAGTGGCCTACGAGCAGTACTTC,CATSGKVAYEQYF
TRBV7-3,NA,TRBJ2-1,NA,TGTGCCAGCAGCCTACAGGGCCACAATGAGCAGTTCTTC,CASSLQGHNEQFF
TRBV7-6,NA,TRBJ2-7,NA,TGTGCCAGCAGCTCCTGGACGAGGGGCGAGCAGTACTTC,CASSSWTRGEQYF
TRBV19,NA,TRBJ1-1,TRBD1,TGTGCCAGTAGTATGGACAGGGTAAACACTGAAGCTTTCTTT,CASSMDRVNTEAFF
TRBV7-3,NA,TRBJ1-4,NA,TGTGCCAGCAGCTCATGGACGGGCGAAAAACTGTTTTTT,CASSSWTGEKLFF
TRBV19,NA,TRBJ1-2,NA,TGTGCCAGTAGTATAAGTACAGGTTTCGATGGCTACACCTTC,CASSISTGFDGYTF
TRBV7-8,NA,TRBJ2-7,TRBD1,TGTGCCAGCAGCTTGGCGCTTCGGGACAGGGCCTACGAGCAGTACTTC,CASSLALRDRAYEQYF
TRBV7-2,NA,TRBJ1-3,TRBD1,TGTGCCAGCAGCCCGACAGGGCACATTATAAACACCATATATTTT,CASSPTGHIINTIYF